This paragraph covers one T cell receptor (beta chain) sequence. Antigen specificity is unknown. The source of the sample is a study of graft-versus-host responses after intestinal transplantation. Study information: Transplant types were multivisceral, liver-intestinal, or isolated intestinal.

Sequencing was performed with immunoSEQ multiplex PCR; in TCRdb, only in-frame clones are kept and a portion is missing. The sample holds about 80,000 clones, roughly 91% seen once. Sequencing used unstimulated CD4+ T cells sorted from spleen or lymph node cells, obtained before intestinal transplant. The TCR comes from a human donor who received an intestinal transplant.

Here the CDR3 DNA reads TGTGCCAGCACCCCCCCTCGGTTGAACTATGGCTACACCTTC. Translating gives CASTPPRLNYGYTF. The rearrangement links TRBV28 to TRBJ1-2; D gene unclear. V shed 7 bases and J shed 2 bases, with 14 bases lying between them. The CDR3 length is 14 residues. Germline V gene lookup returns CDR1 MDHEN and CDR2 SYDVKM.